The clone carrying this T cell receptor beta chain was detected a few times. Trimming cost V 1 base and J 4 bases, with 8 bases left between them. Germline CDR1 and CDR2: LNHDA and SQIVND (reference sequence). The CDR3 runs to 14 residues. The data were taken from a study of T cells after yellow fever vaccination. One entry per CDR3 protein results from TCRdb running MiXCR on the 5' RACE reads. The repertoire has around 250,000 distinct CDR3 sequences, roughly 5.2% of them found once; the top ten carry around 3.5%. The sample in question was CD4+ T cells sorted from PBMCs, obtained on the day of the yellow fever booster vaccination. The clonotype was recovered from a man between 18 and 29 years old who received the YFV17D yellow fever vaccine. The genes are TRBV19 and TRBJ1-5, with a possible D match to TRBD1 (6 bases). Here the CDR3 reads CASSIGQGNQPQHF. The CDR3 nucleotides are TGTGCCAGTAGTATAGGTCAGGGGAATCAGCCCCAGCATTTT.